This entry describes one T cell receptor (beta chain). No antigen is known for it. The record has no base qualities; no much larger clone is one base away. The germline V gene gives CDR1 as SQVTM and CDR2 as ANQGSEA. From the cysteine through the phenylalanine, the CDR3 covers 15 amino acids. The sequence is cut down to CDR3 DNA, 45 bases in frame from base 1. V ends up 4 bases short and J 0 bases short, with an unmatched junction base count of 3. The sample is drawn from a study of cytomegalovirus exposure and HLA in healthy donors (dated by TCRdb to between 2016 and 2019). A note on the overall study: An earlier analysis of 587 of the donors reported 276 Gb of sequence data and around 100 million unique TCR beta sequences obtained from roughly 170 million T cells. About 320 gigabases of sequencing data and approximately 80 million unique TCR sequences were included in an early release covering roughly 700 HLA-typed donors. Of the roughly 400 genotyped donors, 65% to 90% were placed in the genetic ancestry cluster associated with self-reported Caucasian donors. The study aimed to test whether cataloging public T cell receptors could reveal signatures of past pathogen exposure. Using immunosequencing, the study profiled T cell repertoires from around 680 subjects and related those repertoires to cytomegalovirus serostatus. A separate validation cohort of over 95 different subjects was used in addition to the roughly 640-subject first cohort. To predict cytomegalovirus infection status, the study brought together high-throughput TCR immunosequencing, statistical association of individual TCRs with disease status, and machine learning. A later analysis re-analyzed previously published TCR beta repertoires from 666 donors and added high-resolution HLA genotyping to study TCR occurrence patterns. In the later analysis, no new phenotypic data were used to find candidate immune exposures; instead, reliance was placed on TCR beta sequences and their occurrence across donors. An earlier analysis of some 600 of the donors applied high-throughput TCR beta sequencing to assess whether each TCR beta V gene segment acted as functional or pseudogenic. Donor age, sex, ethnicity and CMV serostatus were compiled alongside the repertoire data. A later genetic analysis took genome-wide SNP genotypes for about three fifths of the 666 donors and used that subset as a discovery cohort. Every discovery cohort repertoire had been produced on one sequencing platform. HLA typing covered class I and class II loci at four-digit resolution. Typing coverage differed by locus: A, B, C, DRB1 and DQB1 were typed in roughly 629-630 donors, DQA1 in about 500, DPA1 in 600 to 610, and DPB1 in approximately 450. Roughly 5 DR-DQ haplotypes were handled as single units for association and clustering, since linkage in the cohort was strong. Across around 400 genotyped donors of the cohort, an average of about 220,000 unique TCR beta nucleotide sequences per donor were sequenced, and approximately 17% of those sequences were non-productive. Results and caveats for the whole study, not just this receptor: In a later genetic analysis, fewer N-insertions in productive TCRs were reported among donors in an Asian-associated ancestry cluster than the approximately 670-donor mean. Some IMGT-functional V segments, including TRBV6-2 and TRBV6-3, could not be distinguished by the 87-base-pair reads and were therefore excluded. The cohort was sequenced for TCR beta chains only, and without alpha or paired-chain data the features that could be detected were limited. Three of the identified cytomegalovirus-associated TCR beta chains were confirmed in vitro to be specific for cytomegalovirus antigens. Because counts were too low, roughly 18 rarely observed V segments, including chromosome 9 orphons, were left out of the earlier analysis of some 640 of the donors. A cluster of highly shared sequence variants was judged likely to represent a technical artifact of the sequencing pipeline. A later genetic analysis associated a missense DCLRE1C variant with V-gene and J-gene trimming of TCR beta chains, and an independent cohort replicated the association. Broadly in line with IMGT annotations, most TCR beta V segments showed up in productive rearrangements about 87% or about 30% of the time in an earlier analysis of 450 to 600 of the donors. The study gave a list of under 200 TCR beta chains associated with cytomegalovirus. In a later analysis, the rate of TCR association differed among HLA loci, with DRB1 alleles having the most associated TCRs and HLA-C alleles having the fewest. Linkage disequilibrium might explain the correlated functional status among segregating V segments, but an unknown experimental factor could not be ruled out. According to a later analysis, parvovirus B19, influenza, CMV and Epstein-Barr virus appeared linked to several top co-occurrence clusters. Assigning TCR associations to individual alleles was difficult when HLA alleles, especially DR and DQ, strongly co-occurred. Specific HLA alleles were associated with 15,000 to 20,000 TCR beta sequences at a false discovery rate of 0.05 in a later analysis. Presence/absence analyses assumed roughly uniform sequencing depth across donors, an assumption that may not hold. Because HLA typing was unavailable for some donors at each locus, only the typed subset was used in association tests. In a later analysis, most CMV-associated TCR beta chains were found to appear HLA-restricted, with HLA associations seemingly driven largely by CMV exposure. A further reported finding was that TCR beta sequences accurately predicted the HLA-A and HLA-B alleles for most subjects in the first cohort. According to the authors, the approach could potentially be generalized to other disease states and immunological phenotypes. In a later analysis, HLA-associated TCR beta chains showed more clonal expansion and lower generation probabilities than non-associated chains that were equally common. In both the original and validation cohorts, the classifier was reported to diagnose cytomegalovirus status with high specificity and sensitivity. Most TCR sequences were observed very rarely across donors, whereas some public TCRs were present in many individuals. The only immune exposure information available for the cohort was CMV serostatus.

The cohort consisted of 600 or so healthy bone marrow donors. All cohort members were sampled while nominally healthy, although unrecorded immune exposures were likely present. The donor was CMV seropositive and belonged to the group of 270 or so seropositive cohort members. Every donor gave a peripheral blood sample, and the peripheral blood mononuclear cells from that sample were used for TCR beta sequencing. The Qiagen DNeasy Blood Extraction Kit was used to extract genomic DNA from the blood cell samples. To prepare the library, the immunoSEQ multiplex PCR assay was applied. A mixture of 60 forward primers for TCR Vbeta segments and 13 reverse primers for TCR Jbeta segments was used in the multiplex PCR. Amplification of the CDR3 region of rearranged TCR beta genes was performed with a multiplex PCR assay on genomic DNA. Amplified TCR beta libraries were sequenced as 87-base-pair reads on the Illumina HiSeq System. Turning to the authors' computational methods: In a later analysis, tens of millions of unique TCR beta chains were counted across the 690 or so repertoires, and around 10 million of these chains were shared by at least two donors. To remove PCR and sequencing errors, raw reads were error-corrected and collapsed into unique sequences using a nearest-neighbor algorithm that merged closely related sequences. V, D and J gene segments were assigned by aligning CDR3 sequences to IMGT reference sequences. Each retained sequence needed at least a six-nucleotide match to both a V gene segment and a J gene segment. A rearrangement was called productive if the CDR3 had no stop codons and remained in frame with V and J, and every other rearrangement was called non-productive. CDR3 was defined according to IMGT convention as the region running from the second conserved V-encoded cysteine to the conserved J-encoded phenylalanine. The earlier analysis of 500 to 650 of the donors excluded any sequence lacking an unambiguous match to a single V gene segment. An earlier analysis of around 600 of the donors classified V segments as functional when productive rearrangements were above 56.7% and as segregating when the standard deviation between donors was above 5%. A statistical classification framework was built for diagnosing cytomegalovirus status from the catalog of TCR beta chain sequences. A later analysis assigned V and J genes by comparing TCR nucleotide sequences with IMGT/GENE-DB human TR gene sequences. A later analysis assigned CDR3 sequences and most-parsimonious VDJ recombination scenarios with the TCRdist pipeline. In a later analysis, every TCR beta chain was defined by the combination of its CDR3 amino acid sequence and its V-gene family, and reads without a unique V-gene family were dropped. As a way to deal with suspected cross-contamination and a sequencing artifact, a later analysis dropped 450 to 600 nucleotide sequences that were highly shared and had low generation probability. For each public chain, a later analysis derived a clonal expansion index from normalized ranks of inferred template counts within each repertoire. A later analysis computed generation probabilities with a VDJ recombination model fitted to out-of-frame rearrangements, and checked the results against IGoR. Hypergeometric tests were used in a later analysis to score TCR-TCR, TCR-HLA and TCR-CMV co-occurrence, with a repertoire-size bias correction applied to the TCR pairs. To estimate false discovery rates, a later analysis permuted the HLA or CMV assignments 20 times. In a later analysis, co-occurring TCRs were grouped with DBSCAN, and TCRdist sequence similarity was added when clustering was performed within HLA-allele-positive subsets. Repertoires with fewer than 30,000 or more than 120,000 public chains, plus five repertoires with anomalous nucleotide sharing, were excluded from co-occurrence clustering. In its TCRdb copy, this immuneACCESS table keeps in-frame sequences only and misses some clones. Where compared with another copy, unresolved V genes explain less than half of these, and the others have no known cause. That table is the source of V, J and clone size, and D and trimming were worked out from the DNA. In all, the sample holds roughly 100,000 clones, and around 83% of those were seen once. Under 4% of the sample is taken by the ten largest.

The chain is made from TRBV29-1 and TRBJ2-2; 9 central nucleotides agree with TRBD2. The clonotype comes from a female donor in good health and CMV-seropositive. The sequenced material came from PBMCs. The CDR3 reads as follows: CSVASGDANTGELFF. At the DNA level, the sequence is TGCAGCGTTGCTAGCGGGGACGCGAACACCGGGGAGCTGTTTTTT.